The 13 T cell receptor beta chains reported below all come from one sample, sequenced in a study of shared clonotypes between healthy human individuals. Positively selected for CCR7, the CD45RO-negative cells used as naive CD8 cells excluded terminally differentiated effector memory CD45RA+ cells. The method was immunoSEQ multiplex PCR; TCRdb's version includes in-frame clones alone and lacks a portion of them. The sample lists around 2.1 million clones, 93% occurring once. Specimen: naive CD8+ T cells from PBMCs. The receptors stem from a man between 18 and 29 years old in good health. Some clones in this sample may be carry-over from other donors' samples.

The chain uses TRBV13 and TRBJ1-2, with D possibly matching TRBD1 (6 bases). The CDR3 length is 14 residues. Looked up from germline, CDR1 is PRHDT and CDR2 is FYEKMQ (reference sequence). V was pared by 1 base and J by 4 bases, with 10 bases between. The CDR3 DNA is TGTGCCAGCAGCTTAGACAGGGAGGCCTATGGCTACACCTTC. This gives the protein CASSLDREAYGYTF.

V usage is TRBV15 and J usage is TRBJ2-7; 14 bases fit TRBD2. Germline CDR1 and CDR2: LNHNV and YYDKDF (reference sequence). The junction had 13 bases not matched to a gene; V was cut back by 6 bases and J by 0 bases. The CDR3 is 19 amino acids. CDR3 sequence: CATRGTGTSGSVGSYEQYF. The CDR3 DNA follows: TGTGCCACCAGGGGGACCGGGACTAGCGGGAGTGTCGGCTCCTACGAGCAGTACTTC.

V gene TRBV28 combines with J gene TRBJ1-1; weak D call: TRBD1 (6 bases). This CDR3 contains 16 residues. The germline gives CDR1 MDHEN, CDR2 SYDVKM. Deletions cut 1 base from V and 2 bases from J, with 14 bases between. DNA of the CDR3: TGTGCCAGCAGTTTATTGGTGTCAGGGGATAACACTGAAGCTTTCTTT. Translated, it gives CASSLLVSGDNTEAFF.

This clone came up once. This CDR3 is CASSYGQKNYGYTF. The CDR3 region has the DNA TGTGCCAGCAGTTACGGGCAGAAAAACTATGGCTACACCTTC. V gene TRBV6-5 combines with J gene TRBJ1-2; D unresolved. The germline CDR1 and CDR2 sequences are MNHEY and SVGAGI. Trimming cost V 2 bases and J 2 bases, with 9 bases left between them. The CDR3 covers 14 residues.

V gene TRBV10-3 combines with J gene TRBJ2-5; 8 bases match TRBD2. In germline, CDR1 is ENHRY, CDR2 SYGVKD. V lost 0 bases and J lost 3; bases outside the gene matches: 6. This CDR3 is 16 amino acids long. For the CDR3, the DNA is TGTGCCATCAGTGAGTCGGTTAGCGGGATAGAAGAGACCCAGTACTTC. Its protein is CAISESVSGIEETQYF.

V usage is TRBV9 and J usage is TRBJ1-2, with D perhaps matching TRBD1 (5 bases). This CDR3 region has 15 residues. V was trimmed by 3 bases and J by 2 bases, leaving 14 bases between them. Germline V gives CDR1 SGDLS, CDR2 YYNGEE. CDR3 nucleotides: TGTGCCAGCAGCGGCCTCGGGGCAGGGAACTATGGCTACACCTTC. Its translation: CASSGLGAGNYGYTF.

This clone showed up just a few times. The same CDR3 arises from other DNA sequences in this sample as well. The chain recombines TRBV27 with TRBJ2-2; D gene unclear. Deletions cut 6 bases from V and 2 bases from J, with 1 base between. This CDR3 comprises 11 residues. CDR1 and CDR2 (germline): MNHEY, SMNVEV (reference sequence). CDR3 region: CASSNTGELFF. The CDR3 DNA is TGTGCCAGCAGCAACACCGGGGAGCTGTTTTTT.

CDR3 loop: CASSPNEWVSETQYF. In DNA form, the CDR3 reads TGTGCCAGCAGCCCAAACGAGTGGGTTTCAGAGACCCAGTACTTC. The chain combines TRBV5-4 with TRBJ2-5; the D is unclear. Germline V lookup: CDR1 SGHNT, CDR2 YYREEE (reference sequence). The CDR3 sequence is 15 residues long. V was clipped by 4 bases and J by 4 bases, with 17 bases between them.

The CDR3 loop reads CASSVDTTQETQYF. The CDR3 nucleotides read TGTGCCAGCAGCGTAGACACAACCCAAGAGACCCAGTACTTC. This chain connects TRBV9 to TRBJ2-5, with D hard to call. Germline V CDR1 and CDR2: SGDLS, YYNGEE. The CDR3 runs 14 residues. The ends were cut back, 0 bases at V and 1 base at J, with 7 bases in the middle.

Details on this clone: Within the sample, other DNA sequences also encode this same CDR3. The chain combines TRBV27 with TRBJ2-7, with no clear D. The germline gives CDR1 MNHEY, CDR2 SMNVEV (reference sequence). Trimming shortened V by 0 bases and J by 7 bases, and 10 bases separated the two germline ends. CDR3 size: 13 residues. CDR3 region: CASSLSRGNEQYF. Written as DNA, the CDR3 is TGTGCCAGCAGTTTATCCCGTGGGAATGAGCAGTACTTC.

This clone has a single count. The rearrangement joins TRBV6-1 to TRBJ2-4, with a weak D call TRBD1 (6 bases). Germline V gives CDR1 MNHNS, CDR2 SASEGT. The CDR3 runs 14 residues. V shed 3 bases and J shed 3 bases, with 9 bases lying between them. Here the CDR3 reads CASSDRTVKNIQYF. The DNA for the CDR3 is TGTGCCAGCAGTGACCGGACAGTCAAAAACATTCAGTACTTC.

The V gene is TRBV30, the J gene TRBJ1-1; TRBD1 aligns across 7 bases. V was pared by 2 bases and J by 3 bases, with 6 bases of the junction left unmatched. CDR3 length: 14 residues. CDR1 GTSNPN and CDR2 SVGIG come from the germline V gene (reference sequence). CDR3 amino acids: CAWSNPGQDTEAFF. Written as DNA, the CDR3 is TGTGCCTGGAGTAACCCAGGACAGGACACTGAAGCTTTCTTT.

To note about this clone: The same CDR3 is also encoded by other DNA sequences in this sample. This chain uses TRBV27 with TRBJ2-7; D is unresolved. The CDR3 sequence is 11 residues long. Trimming removed 1 base at V and 7 bases at J, with 5 bases between. From germline, CDR1 is MNHEY and CDR2 SMNVEV (reference sequence). CDR3 in DNA: TGTGCCAGCAGTTTATACGGAGAGCAGTACTTC. It translates to CASSLYGEQYF.